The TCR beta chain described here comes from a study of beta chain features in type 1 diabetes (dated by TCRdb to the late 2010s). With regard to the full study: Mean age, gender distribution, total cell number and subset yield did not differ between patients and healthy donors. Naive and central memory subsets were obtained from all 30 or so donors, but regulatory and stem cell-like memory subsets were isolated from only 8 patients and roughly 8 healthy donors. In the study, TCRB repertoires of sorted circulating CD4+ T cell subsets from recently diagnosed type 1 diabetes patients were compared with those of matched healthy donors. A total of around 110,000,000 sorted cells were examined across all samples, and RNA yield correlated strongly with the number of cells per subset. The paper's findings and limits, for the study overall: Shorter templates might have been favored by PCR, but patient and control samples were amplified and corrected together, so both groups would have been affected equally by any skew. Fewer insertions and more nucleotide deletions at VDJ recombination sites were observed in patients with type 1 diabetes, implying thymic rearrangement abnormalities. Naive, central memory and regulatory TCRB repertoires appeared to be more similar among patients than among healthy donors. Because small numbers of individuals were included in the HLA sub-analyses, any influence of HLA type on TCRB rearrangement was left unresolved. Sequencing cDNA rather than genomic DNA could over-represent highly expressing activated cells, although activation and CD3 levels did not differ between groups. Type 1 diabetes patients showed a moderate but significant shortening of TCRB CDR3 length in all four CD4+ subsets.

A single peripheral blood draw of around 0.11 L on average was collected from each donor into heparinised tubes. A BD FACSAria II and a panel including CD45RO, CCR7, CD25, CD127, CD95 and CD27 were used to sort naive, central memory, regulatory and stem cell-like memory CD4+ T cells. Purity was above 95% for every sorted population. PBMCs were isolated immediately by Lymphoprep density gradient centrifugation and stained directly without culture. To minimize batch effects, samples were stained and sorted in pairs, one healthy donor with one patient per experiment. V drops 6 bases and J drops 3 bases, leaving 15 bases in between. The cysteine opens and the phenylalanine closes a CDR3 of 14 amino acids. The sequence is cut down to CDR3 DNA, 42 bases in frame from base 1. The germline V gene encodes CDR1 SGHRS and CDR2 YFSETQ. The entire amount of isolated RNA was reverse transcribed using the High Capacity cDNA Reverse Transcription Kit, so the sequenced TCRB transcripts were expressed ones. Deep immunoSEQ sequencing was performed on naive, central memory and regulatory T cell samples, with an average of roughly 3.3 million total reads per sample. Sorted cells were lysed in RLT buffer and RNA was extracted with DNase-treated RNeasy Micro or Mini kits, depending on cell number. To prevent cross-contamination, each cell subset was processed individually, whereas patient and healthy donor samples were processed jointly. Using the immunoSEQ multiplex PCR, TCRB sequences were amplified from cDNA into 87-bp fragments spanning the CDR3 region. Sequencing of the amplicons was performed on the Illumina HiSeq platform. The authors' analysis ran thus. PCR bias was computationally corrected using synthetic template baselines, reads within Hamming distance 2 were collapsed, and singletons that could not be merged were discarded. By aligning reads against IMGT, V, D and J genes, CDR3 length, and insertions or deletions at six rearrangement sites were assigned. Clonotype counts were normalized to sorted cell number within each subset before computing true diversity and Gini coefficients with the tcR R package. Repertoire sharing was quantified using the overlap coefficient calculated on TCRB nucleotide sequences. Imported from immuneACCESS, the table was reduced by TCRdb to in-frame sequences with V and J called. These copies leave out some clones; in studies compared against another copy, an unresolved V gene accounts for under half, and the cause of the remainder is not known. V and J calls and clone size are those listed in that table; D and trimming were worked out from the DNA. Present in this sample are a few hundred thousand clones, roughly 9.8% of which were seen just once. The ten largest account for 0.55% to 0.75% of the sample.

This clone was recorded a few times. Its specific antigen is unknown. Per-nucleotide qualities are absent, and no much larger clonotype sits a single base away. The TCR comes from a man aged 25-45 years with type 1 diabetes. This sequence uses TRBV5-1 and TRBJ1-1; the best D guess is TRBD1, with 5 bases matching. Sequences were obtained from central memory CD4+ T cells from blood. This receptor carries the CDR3 CASTVWGGDTEAFF. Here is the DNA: TGCGCCAGCACCGTTTGGGGCGGGGACACTGAAGCTTTCTTT. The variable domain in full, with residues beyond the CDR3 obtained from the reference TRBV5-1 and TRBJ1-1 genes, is KAGVTQTPRYLIKTRGQQVTLSCSPISGHRSVSWYQQTPGQGLQFLFEYFSETQRNKGNFPGRFSGRQFSNSRSEMNVSTLELGDSALYLCASTVWGGDTEAFFGQGTRLTVV.